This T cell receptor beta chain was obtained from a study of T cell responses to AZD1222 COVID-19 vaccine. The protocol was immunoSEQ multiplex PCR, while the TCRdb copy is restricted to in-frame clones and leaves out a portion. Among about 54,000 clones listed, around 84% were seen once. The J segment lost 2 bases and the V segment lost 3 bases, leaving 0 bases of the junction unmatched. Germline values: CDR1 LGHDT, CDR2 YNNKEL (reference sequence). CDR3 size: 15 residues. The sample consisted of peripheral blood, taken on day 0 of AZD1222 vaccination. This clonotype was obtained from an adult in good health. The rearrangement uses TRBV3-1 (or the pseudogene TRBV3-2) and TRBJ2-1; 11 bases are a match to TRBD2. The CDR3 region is CASSQTSGTYNEQFF. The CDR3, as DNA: TGTGCCAGCAGCCAGACTAGCGGGACCTACAATGAGCAGTTCTTC.